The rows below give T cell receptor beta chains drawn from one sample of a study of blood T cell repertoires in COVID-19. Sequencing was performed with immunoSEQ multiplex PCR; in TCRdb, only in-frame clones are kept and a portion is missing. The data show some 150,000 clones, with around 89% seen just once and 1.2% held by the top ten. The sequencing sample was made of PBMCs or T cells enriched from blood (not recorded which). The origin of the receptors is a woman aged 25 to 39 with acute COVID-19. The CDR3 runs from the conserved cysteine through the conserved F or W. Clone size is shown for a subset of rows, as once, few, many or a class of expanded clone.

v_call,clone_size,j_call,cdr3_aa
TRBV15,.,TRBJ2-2,CAASRGTNGELFF
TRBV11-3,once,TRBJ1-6,CASSLSSGQNSPLHF
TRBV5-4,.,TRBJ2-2,CASSKTGTLTGELFF
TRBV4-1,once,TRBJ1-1,CASSQQGANTEAFF
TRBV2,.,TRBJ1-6,CASRDSSYSYNSPLHF
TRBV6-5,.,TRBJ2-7,CALQGTAPDFNEQYF
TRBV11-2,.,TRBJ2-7,CASSPRLADSPYEQYF
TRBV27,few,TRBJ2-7,CASRIAGVNYEQYF
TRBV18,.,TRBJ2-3,CASPPKRQGAADTQYF
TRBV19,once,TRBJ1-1,CASRLDDITSEAFF
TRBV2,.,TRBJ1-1,CASSGQGRNTEAFF
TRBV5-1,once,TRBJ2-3,CASSRIPGDTQYF
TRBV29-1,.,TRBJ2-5,CSVALQETQYF
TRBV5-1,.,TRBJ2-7,CASSSGGHEQYF
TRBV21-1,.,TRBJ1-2,CASSKGGASNYGYTF
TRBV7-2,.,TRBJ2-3,CASSYGTSSGTDTQYF
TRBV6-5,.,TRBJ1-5,CASSPGMNQPQHF
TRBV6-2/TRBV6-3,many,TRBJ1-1,CASSKVAVNTEAFF
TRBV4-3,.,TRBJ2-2,CASSQEVTGGPGELFF
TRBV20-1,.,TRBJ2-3,CSASQDTQYF
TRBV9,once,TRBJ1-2,CASSVGERNYGYTF
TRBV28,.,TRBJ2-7,CASSPRTGTGSYEQYF
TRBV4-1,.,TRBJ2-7,CASSRELAPMREQYF
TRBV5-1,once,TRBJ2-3,CASSLHRADTQYF
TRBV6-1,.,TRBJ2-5,CASSEVEREVGETQYF
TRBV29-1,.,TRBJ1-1,CSVESKVNTEAFF
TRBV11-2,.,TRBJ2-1,CASSLALGSSYNEQFF
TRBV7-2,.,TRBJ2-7,CASSLSPGTIWGEQYF
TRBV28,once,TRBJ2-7,CASRLTGESYEQYF
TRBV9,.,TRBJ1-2,CASSDSTGPADYGYTF
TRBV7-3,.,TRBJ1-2,CASSLPGGGGYTF
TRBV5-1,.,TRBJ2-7,CASSSSGRLGEQYF
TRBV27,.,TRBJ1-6,CASSLSSRAVRPLHF
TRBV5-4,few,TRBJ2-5,CASSFGGQETQYF
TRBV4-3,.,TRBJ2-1,CASSQVGQGGEQFF
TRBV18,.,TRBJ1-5,CASSPKDSLSNQPQHF
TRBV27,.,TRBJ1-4,CASSFLNEKLFF
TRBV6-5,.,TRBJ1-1,CASSDIGSEAFF
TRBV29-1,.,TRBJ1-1,CSVGGMGNTEAFF
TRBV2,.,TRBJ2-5,CASSDRARETQYF
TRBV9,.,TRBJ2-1,CASSGGEAGGFYNEQFF
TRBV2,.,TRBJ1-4,CASSVSWQAMEKLFF
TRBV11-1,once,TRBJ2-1,CASSLASGQINEQFF
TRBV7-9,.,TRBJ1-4,CASSQGTTNEKLFF
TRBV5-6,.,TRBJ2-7,CASSFRQQGSGNEQYF
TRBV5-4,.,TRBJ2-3,CASSWDRGIADTQYF
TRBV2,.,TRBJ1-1,CASSDGQGAYTEAFF
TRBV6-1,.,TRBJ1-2,CASSEWGQLNYGYTF
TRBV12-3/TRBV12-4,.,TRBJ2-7,CASSPTEGYEQYF
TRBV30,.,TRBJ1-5,CAWSGVLDQPQHF
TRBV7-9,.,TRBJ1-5,CASSLEGRQPQHF
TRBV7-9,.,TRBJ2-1,CASSSQGNEQFF
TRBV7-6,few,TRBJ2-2,CASSPRTGPGTGELFF
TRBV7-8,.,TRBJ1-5,CASSLEFTGSANQPQHF
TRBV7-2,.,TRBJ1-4,CASSLSGGVEKLFF
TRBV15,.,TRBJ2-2,CATSRDWASGTSTGELFF
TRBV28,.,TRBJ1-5,CASTPHLNSEYSNQPQHF
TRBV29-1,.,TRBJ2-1,CSVDPSGRAVQFF